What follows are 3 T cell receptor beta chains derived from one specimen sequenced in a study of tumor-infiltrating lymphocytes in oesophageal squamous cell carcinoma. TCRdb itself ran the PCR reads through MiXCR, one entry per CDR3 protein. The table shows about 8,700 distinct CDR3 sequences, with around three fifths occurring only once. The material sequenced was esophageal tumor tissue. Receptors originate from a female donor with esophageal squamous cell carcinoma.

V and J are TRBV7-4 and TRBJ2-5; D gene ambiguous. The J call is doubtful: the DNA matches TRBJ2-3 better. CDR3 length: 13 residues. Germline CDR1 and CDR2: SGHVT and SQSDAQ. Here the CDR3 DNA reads TGTGCCAGCAGCTTTCCCGTTCAGAATACGCAGTATTTT. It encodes CASSFPVQNTQYF.

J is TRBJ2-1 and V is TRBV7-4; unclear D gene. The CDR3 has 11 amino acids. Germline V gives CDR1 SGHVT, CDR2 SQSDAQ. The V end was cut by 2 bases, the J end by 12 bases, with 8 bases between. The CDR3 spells CASSLTIWQFF. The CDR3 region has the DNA TGTGCCAGCAGCTTAACAATCTGGCAGTTCTTC.

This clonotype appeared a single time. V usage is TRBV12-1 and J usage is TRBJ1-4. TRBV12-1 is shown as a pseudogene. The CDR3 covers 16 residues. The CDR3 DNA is TGTGCCAGCAGCTTTGATTTGGACGGAGCCTATGAAAAACTGTTTTTT. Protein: CASSFDLDGAYEKLFF.